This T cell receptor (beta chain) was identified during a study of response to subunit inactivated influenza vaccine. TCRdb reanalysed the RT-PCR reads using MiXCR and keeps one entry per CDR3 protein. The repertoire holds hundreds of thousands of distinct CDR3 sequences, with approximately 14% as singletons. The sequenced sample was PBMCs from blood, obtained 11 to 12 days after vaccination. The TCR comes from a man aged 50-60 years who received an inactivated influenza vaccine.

CDR3 amino acids: CASSPSRYEQYF. The CDR3 coding sequence is TGTGCCAGCTCACCGTCTAGATACGAGCAGTACTTC. This sequence joins TRBV18 and TRBJ2-7; D is ambiguous. V lost 3 bases and J 4 bases, leaving 7 bases between the germline ends. Germline CDR1 is KGHSH and CDR2 is LQKENI. This CDR3 contains 12 residues.